These 25 T cell receptor beta chains came from one sample sequenced in a study of blood T cell repertoires in COVID-19. The table came from immunoSEQ multiplex PCR; TCRdb's copy has only in-frame clones and leaves some out. The sample records about 100,000 clones, 92% being singletons. The specimen was peripheral blood. The receptors shown here come from a man aged 50-59 years with active COVID-19.

The chain recombines TRBV27 with TRBJ2-1, with 11 bases that match TRBD2. After removal of 6 bases from V and 4 bases from J, the junction contained 11 bases not matched to a gene. Germline CDR1 reads MNHEY; CDR2 reads SMNVEV (reference sequence). This CDR3 is built from 17 residues. The CDR3 DNA sequence: TGTGCCAGCAGGGACAAATCTAGCGGGAGGCCTTACAATGAGCAGTTCTTC. Translating gives CASRDKSSGRPYNEQFF.

The CDR3: CASSDERLGTYNEQFF. CDR3 in DNA: TGTGCCAGCAGTGATGAACGACTAGGAACCTACAATGAGCAGTTCTTC. The V call is TRBV2, the J call TRBJ2-1; D perhaps matches TRBD2 (6 bases). The CDR3 is 16 residues long. V shed 3 bases and J shed 2 bases, with 14 bases lying between them. From germline, CDR1 is SNHLY and CDR2 FYNNEI.

Comments on this clone: The sample carries other DNA sequences with the same CDR3. The chain combines TRBV24-1 with TRBJ2-5; 8 nucleotides align to TRBD1. The CDR3 covers 15 residues. The J segment lost 3 bases and the V segment lost 7 bases, leaving 9 bases of the junction unmatched. The germline V gene has CDR1 KGHDR and CDR2 SFDVKD. The CDR3 DNA follows: TGTGCCACCAGCAGGCAGGGGGCTGGGAAAGAGACCCAGTACTTC. It is translated as CATSRQGAGKETQYF.

CDR3 sequence: CASSLKRQGGGTGELFF. The CDR3, as DNA: TGTGCCAGCAGCTTAAAAAGACAGGGAGGCGGTACCGGGGAGCTGTTTTTT. The chain recombines TRBV7-8 with TRBJ2-2; a possible D gene is TRBD1 (7 bases). CDR1 is SGHVS and CDR2 is FQNEAQ in the germline V gene. There are 17 residues in the CDR3. V was clipped by 2 bases and J by 5 bases, with 18 bases between them.

The genes are TRBV10-2 and TRBJ1-1; D is uncertain. Between the trimmed V and J ends, which lost 4 bases and 5 bases, there was a span of 8 bases. Germline lookup yields CDR1 WSHSY and CDR2 SAAADI. CDR3 length equals 12 residues. The CDR3 nucleotides are TGCGCCAGCAGTGGGGGAGGGACTGAAGCTTTCTTT. Translating it yields CASSGGGTEAFF.

J is TRBJ1-2 and V is TRBV27; D ambiguous. The germline V and J ends were trimmed by 3 bases and 1 base, with 9 bases remaining between them. The CDR3 is 14 residues long. The germline CDR1 and CDR2 sequences are MNHEY and SMNVEV (reference sequence). CDR3 sequence reads: CASSFSGLNYGYTF. The CDR3 nucleotides read TGTGCCAGCAGTTTTTCGGGTCTTAACTATGGCTACACCTTC.

The rearrangement joins TRBV7-3 to TRBJ2-3; TRBD2 agrees at 9 bases. Germline V CDR1 and CDR2: SGHTA, FQGTGA. The CDR3 has 15 amino acids. The V gene end was trimmed by 2 bases and the J gene end by 3 bases; junction bases not matched to a gene: 3. CDR3 DNA sequence: TGTGCCAGCAGCTTAGTAGCGGGGGAGACAGATACGCAGTATTTT. It encodes CASSLVAGETDTQYF.

This rearrangement joins TRBV28 to TRBJ1-6; a weak D match, TRBD1 (6 bases). The CDR3 covers 14 residues. Trimming took off 7 bases at V and 14 bases at J, with 21 bases between the two ends. Germline CDR1 MDHEN, CDR2 SYDVKM. DNA for the CDR3: TGTGCCAGCACCGCTTGGACAGAATCTAAGGCCCTCCACTTT. This encodes CASTAWTESKALHF.

The V call is TRBV5-1, the J call TRBJ1-1; TRBD1 agrees at 9 bases. Germline V CDR1 and CDR2: SGHRS, YFSETQ. V was pared by 4 bases and J by 6 bases, with 10 bases of the junction left unmatched. The CDR3 covers 15 residues. The CDR3 loop is CASSETGGKGPEAFF. The DNA for the CDR3 is TGCGCCAGCAGCGAGACAGGGGGTAAGGGACCTGAAGCTTTCTTT. Using reference TRBV5-1 and TRBJ1-1 for the parts outside the CDR3, the full variable domain is KAGVTQTPRYLIKTRGQQVTLSCSPISGHRSVSWYQQTPGQGLQFLFEYFSETQRNKGNFPGRFSGRQFSNSRSEMNVSTLELGDSALYLCASSETGGKGPEAFFGQGTRLTVV.

CDR3 protein: CASSSTRTGDTGELFF. DNA for the CDR3: TGTGCCAGCAGTTCCACCCGGACAGGGGACACCGGGGAGCTGTTTTTT. This chain connects TRBV6-2 or TRBV6-3 to TRBJ2-2; 9 nucleotides agree with TRBD1. The V segment lost 4 bases and the J segment 3 bases; nucleotides outside the gene matches: 6. Germline CDR1 reads MNHEY; CDR2 reads SVGEGT. This CDR3 region has 16 residues.

This clone was seen only once. This chain connects TRBV3-1 (or the pseudogene TRBV3-2) to TRBJ2-7; 7 positions agree with TRBD2. V lost 1 base to trimming and J lost 2 bases; unmatched junction nucleotides: 8. From germline, CDR1 is LGHDT and CDR2 YNNKEL (reference sequence). The CDR3 loop spans 16 amino acids. CDR3 nucleotides: TGTGCCAGCAGCCAAGGGACCTGGCGGGGGACCTACGAGCAGTACTTC. Its protein product is CASSQGTWRGTYEQYF.

This rearrangement joins TRBV28 to TRBJ1-1, with TRBD1 identical over 7 bases. The CDR3 is 14 residues long. V gave up 3 bases and J gave up 5 bases; unmatched junction bases: 6. Germline-derived CDR1 and CDR2 are MDHEN and SYDVKM. CDR3 amino acids: CASSFHRGRTEAFF. DNA for the CDR3: TGTGCCAGCAGTTTTCACAGGGGAAGAACTGAAGCTTTCTTT.

The chain has TRBV14 and TRBJ1-5; weak D call: TRBD1 (5 bases). Germline V gene data show CDR1 as SGHDN and CDR2 as FVKESK. The V end lost 3 bases, the J end lost 6 bases, and 18 bases lay between the germline ends. The CDR3 length is 16 residues. The CDR3 spells CASSHPRGVEGQPQHF. The CDR3 DNA is TGTGCCAGCAGCCATCCTCGGGGGGTGGAAGGTCAGCCCCAGCATTTT.

The J gene is TRBJ1-5, the V gene TRBV12-3 or TRBV12-4; D remains ambiguous. Trimming pared 5 bases from V and 5 bases from J, leaving 10 bases between. The CDR3 length is 13 residues. The CDR3 loop is CASSPSVDQPQHF. CDR3 sequence (DNA): TGTGCCAGCAGTCCCTCGGTGGATCAGCCCCAGCATTTT.

V is TRBV5-1 and J is TRBJ2-5; no clear D gene. V was clipped by 0 bases and J by 0 bases, with 6 bases between them. Germline CDR1 is SGHRS and CDR2 is YFSETQ. This CDR3 spans 14 amino acids. CDR3: CASSLGGDQETQYF. The CDR3 DNA reads as TGCGCCAGCAGCTTGGGCGGAGACCAAGAGACCCAGTACTTC. Full variable domain (rest looked up from reference TRBV5-1 and TRBJ2-5): KAGVTQTPRYLIKTRGQQVTLSCSPISGHRSVSWYQQTPGQGLQFLFEYFSETQRNKGNFPGRFSGRQFSNSRSEMNVSTLELGDSALYLCASSLGGDQETQYFGPGTRLLVL.

The chain uses TRBV2 and TRBJ1-2; the match to TRBD1 covers 10 bases. V dropped 2 bases and J dropped 7; count of bases not matched to a gene: 7. Germline CDR1 reads SNHLY; CDR2 reads FYNNEI. The CDR3 totals 15 residues. Written as DNA, the CDR3 is TGTGCCAGCAGTGAAAGACAGGGGGCAATAGTTGGCTACACCTTC. It codes for CASSERQGAIVGYTF.

The gene calls are TRBV5-8 and TRBJ1-2; 7 bases map to TRBD1. With 4 bases clipped from V and 6 bases from J, the junction kept 6 bases outside the gene matches. This CDR3 has 13 amino acids. Germline-derived CDR1 and CDR2 are SGHTS and YDEGEE. The CDR3 nucleotides are TGTGCCAGCAGCCGAGACAGGGAAGATGGCTACACCTTC. Translated, it gives CASSRDREDGYTF.

The chain joins TRBV6-2 or TRBV6-3 to TRBJ1-1; possibly TRBD1 for D (6 bases). This CDR3 contains 15 residues. V dropped 5 bases and J dropped 2 bases, with 15 bases sitting between them. Germline V lookup: CDR1 MNHEY, CDR2 SVGEGT. The CDR3: CASSQPDRPNTEAFF. The CDR3 DNA follows: TGTGCCAGCAGTCAACCGGACAGACCAAACACTGAAGCTTTCTTT.

This chain connects TRBV5-1 to TRBJ2-1; 11 positions agree with TRBD2. Germline lookup yields CDR1 SGHRS and CDR2 YFSETQ. J was trimmed by 7 bases and V by 4 bases; bases with no gene match: 10. The CDR3 runs to 16 residues. The CDR3 region has the DNA TGCGCCAGCAGCCCACCCCTAGCGGGAGGTAGGAATGAGCAGTTCTTC. This gives the protein CASSPPLAGGRNEQFF.

The rearrangement uses TRBV7-9 and TRBJ1-3; the D is unclear. This CDR3 has 16 residues. CDR1 SEHNR and CDR2 FQNEAQ come from the germline V gene (reference sequence). Trimming took off 0 bases at V and 9 bases at J, with 18 bases between the two ends. CDR3 sequence (DNA): TGTGCCAGCAGCTTAGCGGGAGGTTCCGGAGCTAGCACCATATATTTT. Protein sequence: CASSLAGGSGASTIYF.

The chain joins TRBV29-1 to TRBJ1-2; D remains unclear. V gave up 4 bases and J gave up 6 bases, with 6 bases separating them. The CDR3 contains 10 residues. Per germline, CDR1 SQVTM and CDR2 ANQGSEA. The CDR3 region has the DNA TGCAGCGTTGGGAGGGATGGCTACACCTTC. Its protein product is CSVGRDGYTF.

The chain recombines TRBV6-5 with TRBJ2-1; 11 positions agree with TRBD2. V was pared by 5 bases and J by 9 bases, with 6 bases of the junction left unmatched. The CDR3 covers 14 residues. The germline CDR1 and CDR2 sequences are MNHEY and SVGAGI. The DNA for the CDR3 is TGTGCCAGCAGTATTCGACTAGCGGGATTTGAGCAGTTCTTC. Amino acids: CASSIRLAGFEQFF.

Only one count was recorded for this clone. The rearrangement joins TRBV6-5 to TRBJ1-1; TRBD1 matches 9 bases. The J segment lost 6 bases and the V segment lost 6 bases, leaving 8 bases of the junction unmatched. Germline V lookup: CDR1 MNHEY, CDR2 SVGAGI. The CDR3 spans 14 residues. CDR3 in amino acids: CASRPGQGKSEAFF. The CDR3 DNA is TGTGCCAGCAGACCGGGACAGGGTAAGTCTGAAGCTTTCTTT.

This chain uses TRBV13 with TRBJ2-1; D is unclear. Germline V gives CDR1 PRHDT, CDR2 FYEKMQ (reference sequence). V lost 6 bases, J lost 7 bases, and 10 bases lay in between. This CDR3 has 12 residues. The CDR3 protein is CASSYPGNEQFF. DNA of the CDR3: TGTGCCAGCAGTTATCCAGGAAATGAGCAGTTCTTC.

The chain's CDR3 is CASSSQGYSGSSEQYF. The CDR3 DNA follows: TGTGCCAGCAGTTCCCAGGGTTATAGCGGGAGTTCCGAGCAGTACTTC. The rearrangement joins TRBV28 to TRBJ2-7; 9 positions agree with TRBD2. CDR1 and CDR2 (germline): MDHEN, SYDVKM. The CDR3 consists of 16 residues. Trimming removed 4 bases from V and 6 bases from J; junction bases left unmatched: 13.